A single sample is the source of the 22 T cell receptor beta chains below, sequenced in a study of T cells in AML relapse after transplant. Instead of multiplex PCR, a modified RACE PCR amplified TCR alpha and beta from RNA. TCRdb independently ran MiXCR on the PCR reads; one entry per CDR3 protein. The table has about 3,500 distinct CDR3 sequences, about 10% seen once. The sequencing used bone marrow, either the whole sample or a sorted T cell fraction (not recorded which), collected in complete remission. These receptors came from a human donor who had a stem cell transplant for acute myeloid leukemia. Some T cells may be graft donor cells.

This clonotype is labeled medium-sized. The rearrangement uses TRBV7-2 and TRBJ2-3; D may be TRBD2 (6 bases). The CDR3 loop spans 15 amino acids. The germline V gene encodes CDR1 SGHTA and CDR2 FQGNSA. V was shortened by 7 bases and J by 0 bases, with 14 bases between the two germline ends. The CDR3 is CASNWAGTSTDTQYF. CDR3 nucleotide sequence: TGTGCCAGCAATTGGGCGGGGACTAGCACAGATACGCAGTATTTT.

This clonotype is judged large (0.1 to 1%). The V call is TRBV4-3, the J call TRBJ2-5; no definite D call. The CDR3 runs to 13 residues. Between the trimmed V and J ends, which lost 0 bases and 5 bases, there was a span of 7 bases. Germline values: CDR1 LGHNA, CDR2 YSLEER. Here the CDR3 DNA reads TGCGCCAGCAGCCAAGACCCGGGCGAGACCCAGTACTTC. It specifies CASSQDPGETQYF.

In its sample, this clonotype is medium-sized. This chain connects TRBV5-1 to TRBJ1-1, with TRBD1 matching over 7 bases. Germline CDR1 reads SGHRS; CDR2 reads YFSETQ. The trim removed 3 bases at V and 3 bases at J, leaving 5 bases unmatched. CDR3 length: 14 residues. The CDR3 DNA follows: TGCGCCAGCAGCTGGATCGACAGGGACACTGAAGCTTTCTTT. Translation gives CASSWIDRDTEAFF.

The rearrangement uses TRBV7-2 and TRBJ2-3; 7 bases are shared with TRBD1. Germline assignment: CDR1 SGHTA and CDR2 FQGNSA. V shed 2 bases and J 5 bases; nucleotides not matched to a gene: 7. The CDR3 loop spans 15 amino acids. The chain's CDR3 is CASSLTGVVVDTQYF. The CDR3 DNA reads TGTGCCAGCAGCTTAACAGGGGTAGTGGTAGATACGCAGTATTTT.

This clonotype is deemed medium-sized (0.01 to 0.1%). V gene TRBV30 combines with J gene TRBJ1-1; D ambiguous. The germline V gene has CDR1 GTSNPN and CDR2 SVGIG (reference sequence). The CDR3 has 11 amino acids. Trimming cost V 4 bases and J 10 bases, with 13 bases left between them. The CDR3 spells CAWISSHRAFF. Written as DNA, the CDR3 is TGTGCCTGGATATCTTCCCACCGAGCTTTCTTT.

In its sample, this clonotype ranks as medium-sized. CDR3 DNA sequence: TGTGCCAGCTCACCATCGTCCTTTAGAACAGATACGCAGTATTTT. Its protein product is CASSPSSFRTDTQYF. The chain couples TRBV18 to TRBJ2-3; D unclear. The CDR3 covers 15 residues. Germline values: CDR1 KGHSH, CDR2 LQKENI. Trimming removed 2 bases from V and 3 bases from J, with 12 bases in between.

By its share, this clonotype is medium-sized. This chain joins TRBV5-5 and TRBJ1-1; 7 nucleotides agree with TRBD1. The J segment lost 1 base and the V segment lost 4 bases, leaving 7 bases of the junction unmatched. The CDR3 is 15 residues long. CDR1 SGHKS and CDR2 YYEKEE come from the germline V gene (reference sequence). CDR3 loop: CASSQEDRRNTEAFF. For the CDR3, the DNA is TGTGCCAGCAGCCAAGAGGACAGGAGGAACACTGAAGCTTTCTTT.

V is TRBV14 and J is TRBJ2-3, with 8 bases that match TRBD1. Germline CDR1 SGHDN, CDR2 FVKESK. With V trimmed by 5 bases and J by 5 bases, 9 bases remained unmatched. CDR3 size: 15 residues. The CDR3 DNA reads TGTGCCAGCAGCGCCCGGGACAGGTTTATAGATACGCAGTATTTT. Encoded protein: CASSARDRFIDTQYF.

By share, this clonotype counts as medium-sized. The chain combines TRBV5-4 with TRBJ1-1; no clear D gene. Germline lookup yields CDR1 SGHNT and CDR2 YYREEE (reference sequence). The CDR3 covers 12 residues. Trimming removed 2 bases at V and 1 base at J, with 3 bases between. The CDR3 sequence is CASSFSNTEAFF. CDR3 coding DNA: TGTGCCAGCAGCTTTTCGAACACTGAAGCTTTCTTT.

Points on this clonotype: This sequence may be a read error, since a much larger clone differs from it by one base. This chain joins TRBV25-1 and TRBJ2-3; D could derive from TRBD1 or TRBD2 (5 bases each). V lost 7 bases and J lost 4, with 24 bases in between. The CDR3 runs to 17 residues. The germline V gene encodes CDR1 MGHDK and CDR2 SYGVNS. The chain's CDR3 is CASNDPTGLRDADTQYF. CDR3 DNA: TGTGCCAGCAATGACCCTACCGGGCTACGGGACGCAGATACGCAGTATTTT.

To note about this clonotype: A much more abundant neighbour one base away suggests this may be a read error. The chain joins TRBV4-2 to TRBJ2-1, with D hard to call. The germline CDR1 and CDR2 sequences are LGHNA and YNFKEQ. The CDR3 covers 15 residues. The CDR3 loop reads CASSQPGKVPSEQIF. CDR3 coding DNA: TGTGCCAGCAGCCAACCTGGGAAGGTCCCGAGTGAGCAGATCTTC.

This clonotype rates as medium-sized. The chain uses TRBV11-1 and TRBJ2-7; D is perhaps TRBD2 (5 bases). Germline-derived CDR1 and CDR2 are SGHAT and FQDESV (reference sequence). Trimming stripped 6 bases from V and 9 bases from J, with 18 bases between. The CDR3 loop spans 13 amino acids. CDR3 sequence reads: CASRPPGNEGQYF. The CDR3, as DNA: TGTGCCAGCAGACCTCCGGGGAACGAAGGGCAGTACTTC.

In its sample, this clonotype ranks as medium-sized (0.01 to 0.1%). The chain uses TRBV12-3 or TRBV12-4 and TRBJ1-1, with a possible D match to TRBD1 (5 bases). The germline V and J ends were trimmed by 4 bases and 1 base, with 10 bases remaining between them. The CDR3 loop spans 14 amino acids. The CDR3 sequence: CASSSWGGNTEAFF. The CDR3 coding sequence is TGTGCCAGCAGTTCCTGGGGGGGGAACACTGAAGCTTTCTTT.

The chain couples TRBV7-4 to TRBJ2-2; 9 nucleotides line up with TRBD1. The germline V gene encodes CDR1 SGHVT and CDR2 SQSDAQ. CDR3 size: 19 residues. J lost 2 bases, V lost 5 bases, and 15 bases had no gene match. The CDR3 nucleotides read TGTGCCAGCAGCCCCCGTTACAGGGGGCGCTTGGTCAACACCGGGGAGCTGTTTTTT. It translates to CASSPRYRGRLVNTGELFF.

The chain carries TRBV7-8 and TRBJ2-1; unclear D gene. The V and J ends lost 4 bases and 0 bases respectively, with 10 bases between them. The CDR3 runs 15 residues. CDR1 SGHVS and CDR2 FQNEAQ come from the germline V gene. CDR3 protein: CASSYGRSSYNEQFF. In DNA form, the CDR3 reads TGTGCCAGCAGCTACGGCCGCAGCTCCTACAATGAGCAGTTCTTC.

Concerning this clonotype itself: Being one base from a much bigger clone, this may be a read error. The V call is TRBV5-6, the J call TRBJ1-3, with D uncertain. This CDR3 has 16 amino acids. Germline V lookup: CDR1 SGHDT, CDR2 YYEEEE. The CDR3 nucleotides read TGTGCCAGCAGCTGGGGAGTACGGAACTCTGGAAGCACCATATATTTT. Encoded protein: CASSWGVRNSGSTIYF.

By share, this clonotype counts as medium-sized. In DNA form, the CDR3 reads TGTGCCAGCAGCACAGGGGAAGAAGGAGATACGCAGTATTTT. Protein sequence: CASSTGEEGDTQYF. The chain links TRBV6-4 to TRBJ2-3; 7 nucleotides agree with TRBD1. The CDR3 has 14 residues. The germline V gene has CDR1 MRHNA and CDR2 SNTAGT. The V gene end was trimmed by 6 bases and the J gene end by 5 bases; junction bases not matched to a gene: 8.

This clonotype is termed hyperexpanded (1% or more). The CDR3 spells CASSTTSGRGLDTQYF. CDR3 nucleotide sequence: TGTGCCAGCAGCACAACTAGCGGGAGGGGTCTAGATACGCAGTATTTT. This chain links TRBV28 with TRBJ2-3; 13 bases agree with TRBD2. Germline CDR1 and CDR2: MDHEN and SYDVKM. The V and J ends lost 6 bases and 5 bases, in that order; junction bases with no gene match: 8. This CDR3 spans 16 amino acids.

As regards this clonotype: With a much larger clone just one base away, this may be a read error. V and J are TRBV25-1 and TRBJ1-3; weak D call: TRBD1 (5 bases). CDR3 length: 15 residues. Germline V gene lookup returns CDR1 MGHDK and CDR2 SYGVNS. The chain's CDR3 is CVSRVEGYSGNTIYF. For the CDR3, the DNA is TGTGTCAGCAGGGTGGAGGGCTACTCTGGAAACACCATATATTTT.

Relative to its sample, this clonotype is medium-sized. CDR3: CSASQQGYEQYF. CDR3 in DNA: TGCAGTGCTAGTCAACAGGGCTACGAGCAGTACTTC. This sequence joins TRBV20-1 and TRBJ2-7; a possible D gene is TRBD1 (6 bases). CDR3 length equals 12 residues. CDR1 and CDR2 from the germline V gene are DFQATT and SNEGSKA (reference sequence). V was pared by 3 bases and J by 3 bases, with 9 bases between.

Many counts were recorded for this clonotype. The chain carries TRBV28 and TRBJ1-2; D call uncertain. The CDR3 has 13 residues. CDR1 and CDR2 (germline): MDHEN, SYDVKM. The ends were cut back, 3 bases at V and 1 base at J, with 6 bases in the middle. The CDR3 is CASSFEINYGYTF. The DNA of the CDR3 is TGTGCCAGCAGTTTTGAGATTAACTATGGCTACACCTTC.

The V and J genes are TRBV2 and TRBJ2-5, with D unclear. Germline CDR1 reads SNHLY; CDR2 reads FYNNEI. CDR3 length equals 13 residues. The ends were cut back, 4 bases at V and 2 bases at J, with 8 bases in the middle. CDR3 nucleotide sequence: TGTGCCAGCAGTGTGGGGTTTCAAGAGACCCAGTACTTC. Translation: CASSVGFQETQYF.